This T cell receptor beta chain came from a study of identical twins. Notes on the study in general: An excess of low generation probability was shown by twin-shared out-of-frame alpha sequences.

This clonotype has more than one count but fewer than ten. The antigen is undetermined. All donors were healthy, and all were Caucasian. CDR1 is MNHEY and CDR2 is SMNVEV in the germline V gene (reference sequence). The CDR3 extends over 16 amino acids. V dropped 4 bases and J dropped 4; count of bases not matched to a gene: 9. TCRdb re-derived calls from the 5' RACE reads in MiXCR, one entry per CDR3 protein. The sample holds around 680,000 distinct CDR3 sequences, 8% to 9% seen once. The sample was also reused in another study, on yellow fever vaccine responses in identical twins.

The sequencing sample was made of PBMCs. The clonotype comes from a woman under 30 in good health. The rearrangement uses TRBV27 and TRBJ2-3, with 9 bases matching TRBD2. The CDR3 sequence is CASSWGLADVADTQYF. CDR3 DNA sequence: TGTGCCAGCAGTTGGGGACTAGCAGATGTGGCAGATACGCAGTATTTT.